This T cell receptor (beta chain) originates from a study of OX40 agonist ivuxolimab in advanced cancers. Study-wide context: The costimulatory receptor OX40 (CD134) was targeted by ivuxolimab, a fully human IgG2 agonistic monoclonal antibody. Intravenous ivuxolimab was administered to patients every 2 weeks at six dose levels: 0.01, 0.1, 0.3, 1.5, 3 and 10 mg/kg. Of the 50 or so patients in dose escalation, 19 had hepatocellular carcinoma, some 15 had melanoma, 9 had renal cell carcinoma and 9 had head and neck cancer. The dose-escalation cohort was about 86% male with a mean age of around 64 years, ranging from about 20 to 85. Prior anti-PD-1, anti-PD-L1 or anti-CTLA-4 therapy was permitted, and checkpoint inhibitors had been received by under 50% of dose-escalation patients. Partial responses occurred in three dose-escalation patients, of whom one had hepatocellular carcinoma and two had cutaneous melanoma. Peripheral TCRbeta sequencing aimed to test whether ivuxolimab altered TCR sequence diversity and caused clonal T-cell expansion. The paper covers the monotherapy dose-escalation part of the phase I ivuxolimab trial, which included N ≈ 50 patients.

V is pruned by 8 bases and J by 3 bases, leaving 6 bases of the junction without a gene match. The germline V gene supplies CDR1 SGHNT and CDR2 YENEEA. The CDR3 runs 14 amino acids, cysteine and phenylalanine included. Of all the DNA, just the CDR3 is kept, 42 bases in frame from base 1. Patients with a history of autoimmune disease or receiving systemic immunosuppression were excluded from the trial. Peripheral blood for TCR sequencing was collected from all dose cohorts at baseline, on cycle 4 day 1, and on cycle 7 day 1. The samples were taken from a phase I, first-in-human, multicenter, open-label dose-escalation trial of ivuxolimab. Adults with locally advanced or metastatic melanoma, renal cell carcinoma, hepatocellular carcinoma or head and neck squamous cell carcinoma were enrolled in the trial. CD4+ and CD8+ T cells were sorted separately from peripheral blood before TCR sequencing. The count of this clone is one. Its antigen is still unknown. Per-base quality was not reported, and no clone a single base away is much larger than it.

Results and caveats for the whole study, not just this receptor: On average, CD8+ T cells showed more expanded clones than CD4+ T cells after ivuxolimab. Antigen specificity was not determined for the clonally expanded peripheral T cells. Clonal expansion of both CD4+ and CD8+ blood T cells was observed from baseline to week 6 at doses 0.1 to 3.0 mg/kg. Low levels of normalized T-cell clonal expansion were also seen in some patients who did not respond. In the 0.1-3.0 mg/kg groups, partial responders were among the patients with the lowest normalized peripheral clonal expansion, particularly in CD8+ T cells.

To sequence the TCRbeta CDR3 region, genomic DNA was isolated from the sorted cells. TCRbeta CDR3 regions were sequenced using the immunoSEQ Assay. TCRdb limited this immuneACCESS table to in-frame rearrangements with V and J called. A share of clones is missing; checked studies link under half to unresolved V genes, and the rest is unexplained. This sample gives tens of thousands of clones in total; around 87% of them show up just once. Over 0.2% of the sample is taken by the ten largest. Sequenced material: CD4+ or CD8+ T cells sorted from blood, taken in a trial of the OX40 agonist ivuxolimab. This receptor was taken from an adult with an advanced solid tumor such as melanoma, head and neck, liver or kidney cancer. The chain was built from TRBV11-3 and TRBJ2-1, with 8 middle bases fitting TRBD2. The CDR3 reads CASDRGLGYNEQFF. The bases read TGTGCCAGCGACCGGGGACTAGGCTACAATGAGCAGTTCTTC.